Listed below are T cell receptor beta chains from one sample, sequenced in a study of metastatic and nonmetastatic thyroid tumors. With MiXCR, TCRdb reprocessed the PCR reads. The sample has about 20,000 clones, roughly 10% seen once. Sequencing was carried out using blood. These receptors were collected from a female donor with papillary thyroid cancer or a benign thyroid nodule (not recorded which). Some clones in this sample may be carry-over from other donors' samples. Each CDR3 is given with its conserved first and last residue. D genes are given only for firm matches. Clone size appears in some rows only: once, few, many, or a class for an expanded clone.

TRBJ2-7,many,TRBD2,TRBV11-2,TGTGCCAGCAGCGAAGCCGGGACTAGGTCCCACGAGCAGTACTTC,CASSEAGTRSHEQYF
TRBJ2-3,many,.,TRBV25-1,TGTGCCACCCGAATCGCCTCAGATACGCAGTATTTT,CATRIASDTQYF
TRBJ1-2,many,.,TRBV4-1,TGCGCCAGCAGCCAAGGGCGTTCCGAACATACAACTTTCTATGGCTACACCTTC,CASSQGRSEHTTFYGYTF
TRBJ1-1,.,TRBD1,TRBV18,TGTGCCAGCTCATACGGGACAGGGGGTAACACTGAAGCTTTCTTT,CASSYGTGGNTEAFF
TRBJ2-3,many,.,TRBV5-5,TGTGCCAGCAGCAACTCGGGGCAGGGTAGAACAGATACGCAGTATTTT,CASSNSGQGRTDTQYF
TRBJ2-7,medium-sized,.,TRBV24-1,TGTGCCACCAGTGACGCCGGGACCATCGGGGGCGAGCAGTACTTC,CATSDAGTIGGEQYF
TRBJ2-2,many,TRBD2,TRBV5-1,TGCGCCAGCAGCTTGGGATCGGGAGGCGGGACCGGGGAGCTGTTTTTT,CASSLGSGGGTGELFF
TRBJ2-5,.,TRBD2,TRBV6-1,TGTGCCAGCAGTGAAGTAGCGGGAGGTGAGTATACCCAGTACTTC,CASSEVAGGEYTQYF
TRBJ1-3,medium-sized,.,TRBV6-2/TRBV6-3,TGTGCCAGCAGTATGACAGGCCCTGGAAACACCATATATTTT,CASSMTGPGNTIYF
TRBJ1-5,medium-sized,.,TRBV25-1,TGTGCCAGCAGTGAATGGGAGGATAGCAATCAGCCCCAGCATTTT,CASSEWEDSNQPQHF
TRBJ2-3,many,TRBD2,TRBV6-1,TGTGCCAGCAGTCTAGCGGGAGCCTTGGATACGCAGTATTTT,CASSLAGALDTQYF
TRBJ1-2,.,TRBD1,TRBV5-1,TGCGCCAGCAAACCGGGACAGGGTGACTCTGGCTATGGCTACACCTTC,CASKPGQGDSGYGYTF
TRBJ2-2,many,TRBD2,TRBV19,TGTGCCAGTACCCGGACTAGCGGGCGCCCGGCCGGGGAGCTGTTTTTT,CASTRTSGRPAGELFF
TRBJ2-3,many,TRBD2,TRBV6-4,TGTGCCAGCAGTAGCGGTAGCGGGAGCACAGATACGCAGTATTTT,CASSSGSGSTDTQYF
TRBJ2-7,many,.,TRBV3-1,TGTGCCAGCAGCCAAGTTCCGAACTTCGAGCAGTACTTC,CASSQVPNFEQYF
TRBJ1-5,many,.,TRBV30,TGTGCCTGGAGTCTTGGTGGTAAAGGGGACTCCCCAAAGCCCCAGCATTTT,CAWSLGGKGDSPKPQHF
TRBJ1-2,many,.,TRBV7-2,TGTGCCAGCAGCTTCCGGGGGATAGCGGACTATGGCTACACCTTC,CASSFRGIADYGYTF
TRBJ2-7,medium-sized,.,TRBV28,TGTGCCAGCAGTCTCGGGTCCTACGAGCAGTACTTC,CASSLGSYEQYF
TRBJ2-3,many,.,TRBV6-2/TRBV6-3,.,CASSSSAGDTDTQYF
TRBJ2-4,many,.,TRBV29-1,TGCAGCGTTGAATCATTTGGGGGAGGTCCGAACATTCAGTACTTC,CSVESFGGGPNIQYF
TRBJ1-6,medium-sized,.,TRBV28,TGTGCCAGCAGTTTAACTGGGAATAATTCACCCCTCCACTTT,CASSLTGNNSPLHF
TRBJ1-5,many,.,TRBV20-1,TGCAGTGCTAGACAGGGGCCCCGTCTGGTTTATAGCAATCAGCCCCAGCATTTT,CSARQGPRLVYSNQPQHF
TRBJ2-7,medium-sized,TRBD2,TRBV12-3/TRBV12-4,TGTGCCAGCAGTTTTGGTAGCGGGAGGGCCCAGCAGTACTTC,CASSFGSGRAQQYF
TRBJ2-2,many,TRBD2,TRBV7-2,TGTGCCAGCAGCTTAGCGGCGGGAGGGCCCACCGGGGAGCTGTTTTTT,CASSLAAGGPTGELFF
TRBJ1-6,medium-sized,TRBD1,TRBV27,TGTGCCAGCAGTTTATGGGACAGCAATTCACCCCTCCACTTT,CASSLWDSNSPLHF
TRBJ2-3,many,.,TRBV5-1,TGCGCCAGCAGCACCGGACAGCCCAGCACAGATACGCAGTATTTT,CASSTGQPSTDTQYF
TRBJ2-3,.,.,TRBV6-4,TGTGCCAGCAGTGACGCGGGAAGGGGGGGTCCAGATACGCAGTATTTT,CASSDAGRGGPDTQYF
TRBJ1-4,many,.,TRBV12-3/TRBV12-4,TGTGCCAGCAGTTTTAGGGGTCCGGGTGAAAAACTGTTTTTT,CASSFRGPGEKLFF
TRBJ2-3,many,TRBD2,TRBV28,TGTGCCAGCAGTACCCCGTTCGGGATAGCGGGAAACACAGATACGCAGTATTTT,CASSTPFGIAGNTDTQYF
TRBJ1-2,few,.,TRBV6-1,TGTGCCAGCAGTGAGGTTAACTATAGCTACACCTTC,CASSEVNYSYTF
TRBJ2-7,many,.,TRBV5-5,TGTGCCAGCAGCTTGGCCCTTCGGACGGCAACCTACGAGCAGTACTTC,CASSLALRTATYEQYF
TRBJ2-5,many,TRBD2,TRBV20-1,TGCAGTGCTAGAGGGACTAGCGGGAGAGAGACCCAGTACTTC,CSARGTSGRETQYF
TRBJ2-1,many,TRBD2,TRBV4-2,TGTGCCAGCAGCCAAGAATACGGGAGGGACTACAATGAGCAGTTCTTC,CASSQEYGRDYNEQFF
TRBJ1-1,medium-sized,TRBD1,TRBV28,TGTGCCAGCAATTACAGGGGGAGTACTGAAGCTTTCTTT,CASNYRGSTEAFF
TRBJ2-7,medium-sized,.,TRBV6-2/TRBV6-3,TGTGCCGCAGGACGGGTTCTTTTCTACGAGCAGTACTTC,CAAGRVLFYEQYF
TRBJ1-5,medium-sized,TRBD1,TRBV6-1,TGTGCCAGCAGCGACAGGGAGGGTCAGCCCCAGCATTTT,CASSDREGQPQHF
TRBJ1-5,many,.,TRBV20-1,TGCAGTGCTAGAGATTCGAATGAGGGGCAGCCCCAGCATTTT,CSARDSNEGQPQHF
TRBJ1-4,few,.,TRBV4-3,TGCGCCAGCAGCCAAGATACCCGAAATAATGAAAAACTGTTTTTT,CASSQDTRNNEKLFF
TRBJ2-3,.,TRBD2,TRBV10-3,TGTTCCATCAGTCTCATGGCGGGGGGCACAGTTACGCAGTATTTT,CSISLMAGGTVTQYF
TRBJ1-1,few,.,TRBV6-1,TGTGCCAGCAGTTCATACAGGCACACTGAAGCTTTCTTT,CASSSYRHTEAFF
TRBJ2-2,few,.,TRBV28,TGTGCCAGCGGTTCGGCAGGGGGACTATCGGGAGGGGCCACCGGGGAGCTGTTTTTT,CASGSAGGLSGGATGELFF